These 30 T cell receptor beta chains were all obtained from the same sample, sequenced in a study of T cell repertoires in cytomegalovirus infection. Antigens for these TCRs are unknown. A single record per CDR3 protein comes from TCRdb applying MiXCR to the reads. The table lists about half a million distinct CDR3 sequences, around a third of them singletons. Sequenced material: cultured PBMCs, taken from culture after CMV antigen stimulation. All receptors derive from a human donor in good health (CMV status not recorded). Some clones in this sample may be carry-over from other donors' samples.

The genes are TRBV7-2 and TRBJ2-1; the D call may be TRBD1 or TRBD2 (5 bases each). This CDR3 has 15 amino acids. Trimming shortened V by 2 bases and J by 8 bases, and 16 bases separated the two germline ends. Looked up from germline, CDR1 is SGHTA and CDR2 is FQGNSA. CDR3 in amino acids: CASSLNGGFGDEQFF. For the CDR3, the DNA is TGTGCCAGCAGCTTAAATGGGGGATTTGGGGATGAGCAGTTCTTC.

This clonotype showed up just a few times. The genes are TRBV19 and TRBJ1-6; D unclear. Trimming stripped 3 bases from V and 8 bases from J, with 11 bases between. The CDR3 covers 14 residues. Germline CDR1 reads LNHDA; CDR2 reads SQIVND (reference sequence). The CDR3 here is CASSMFPWDSPLHF. The CDR3, as DNA: TGTGCCAGTAGTATGTTTCCCTGGGATTCACCCCTCCACTTT.

This clonotype has only a few counts. The V gene is TRBV28, the J gene TRBJ2-7; D is unclear. The CDR3 spans 15 residues. V lost 2 bases and J lost 2, with 13 bases in between. CDR1 is MDHEN and CDR2 is SYDVKM in the germline V gene. The CDR3 loop reads CASSLGGAVTYEQYF. The CDR3 DNA reads TGTGCCAGCAGTTTAGGTGGTGCCGTGACCTACGAGCAGTACTTC.

The chain joins TRBV2 to TRBJ1-1, with D perhaps matching TRBD1 (5 bases). The CDR3 extends over 14 amino acids. V was shortened by 1 base and J by 4 bases, with 10 bases between the two germline ends. Germline lookup yields CDR1 SNHLY and CDR2 FYNNEI. The CDR3: CASSEGYQGTEAFF. CDR3 coding DNA: TGTGCCAGCAGTGAAGGGTACCAGGGCACTGAAGCTTTCTTT.

The chain recombines TRBV7-6 with TRBJ2-1; D may be TRBD2 (6 bases). Trimming took off 1 base at V and 2 bases at J, with 9 bases between the two ends. Germline-derived CDR1 and CDR2 are SGHVS and FNYEAQ. The CDR3 extends over 15 amino acids. CDR3 nucleotides: TGTGCCAGCAGCTTAGGGCGGGGTCCCTACAATGAGCAGTTCTTC. It translates to CASSLGRGPYNEQFF.

This clonotype was picked up a small number of times. The chain uses TRBV7-2 and TRBJ2-7, with TRBD2 matching over 8 bases. Germline loops: CDR1 SGHTA, CDR2 FQGNSA. The CDR3 consists of 14 residues. Losses at the gene ends were 2 bases for V and 7 bases for J; bases not matched to a gene: 7. In nucleotides, the CDR3 is TGTGCCAGCAGCTTAAACGGGAGGGTGGGGGAGCAGTACGTC. As protein: CASSLNGRVGEQYV.

The rearrangement links TRBV5-4 to TRBJ2-7, with 12 positions matching TRBD1. V dropped 4 bases and J dropped 2; count of bases not matched to a gene: 7. Per the germline V gene, CDR1 is SGHNT and CDR2 is YYREEE (reference sequence). The CDR3 has 16 amino acids. CDR3 DNA: TGTGCCAGCAGCGACGGGGACAGGGGGCGCGCCTACGAGCAGTACTTC. Protein: CASSDGDRGRAYEQYF.

This clonotype occurred a few times. The V gene is TRBV20-1, the J gene TRBJ2-1; D gene uncertain. Germline CDR1 and CDR2: DFQATT and SNEGSKA (reference sequence). The CDR3 is 15 amino acids. V was trimmed by 0 bases and J by 0 bases, leaving 9 bases between them. The CDR3 sequence is CSAREDVSSYNEQFF. CDR3 sequence (DNA): TGCAGTGCTAGAGAGGACGTTAGCTCCTACAATGAGCAGTTCTTC.

V usage is TRBV5-4 and J usage is TRBJ1-1, with 9 bases aligning to TRBD1. The CDR3 is 16 residues long. Germline CDR1 SGHNT, CDR2 YYREEE (reference sequence). Losses at the gene ends were 0 bases for V and 0 bases for J; bases not matched to a gene: 3. The CDR3 reads CASSLGGTGMNTEAFF. The CDR3 region has the DNA TGTGCCAGCAGCTTGGGGGGGACAGGGATGAACACTGAAGCTTTCTTT.

The chain carries TRBV7-8 and TRBJ1-2; D uncertain. Per the germline V gene, CDR1 is SGHVS and CDR2 is FQNEAQ. The CDR3 consists of 16 residues. V was clipped by 5 bases and J by 0 bases, with 16 bases between them. DNA for the CDR3: TGTGCCAGCAGCCAAGAACGGGCCTTTACTAACTATGGCTACACCTTC. Its translation: CASSQERAFTNYGYTF.

This clonotype was seen only a few times. J is TRBJ2-1 and V is TRBV19; TRBD2 is a possible D gene (6 bases). Germline V CDR1 and CDR2: LNHDA, SQIVND (reference sequence). The germline V and J ends were trimmed by 3 bases and 0 bases, with 9 bases remaining between them. CDR3 length: 15 amino acids. The CDR3 protein is CASSIRENSYNEQFF. The CDR3 DNA follows: TGTGCCAGTAGTATCCGGGAGAACTCCTACAATGAGCAGTTCTTC.

This chain uses TRBV7-9 with TRBJ1-6; D is possibly TRBD1 (6 bases). V lost 2 bases to trimming and J lost 2 bases, with 7 bases between them. Germline V CDR1 and CDR2: SEHNR, FQNEAQ (reference sequence). The CDR3 is made up of 15 amino acids. CDR3 amino acids: CASSLQGPYNSPLHF. The CDR3 DNA reads as TGTGCCAGCAGCTTACAGGGGCCCTATAATTCACCCCTCCACTTT.

This rearrangement joins TRBV6-2 or TRBV6-3 to TRBJ2-7, with D uncertain. Trimming took off 0 bases at V and 3 bases at J, with 9 bases between the two ends. Germline lookup yields CDR1 MNHEY and CDR2 SVGEGT. CDR3 length: 14 residues. In DNA, the CDR3 is TGTGCCAGCAGTTACTCGATAGGCCTCTACGAGCAGTACTTC. Encoded protein: CASSYSIGLYEQYF.

The chain couples TRBV7-8 to TRBJ2-7; 10 nucleotides line up with TRBD2. The J segment lost 3 bases and the V segment lost 1 base, leaving 6 bases of the junction unmatched. CDR1 is SGHVS, CDR2 FQNEAQ, per germline. This CDR3 comprises 16 residues. The CDR3 nucleotides read TGTGCCAGCAGCTTAGATGGACTAGCGGAACACTACGAGCAGTACTTC. Protein: CASSLDGLAEHYEQYF.

The J gene is TRBJ2-2, the V gene TRBV19, with TRBD1 matching over 7 bases. In germline, CDR1 is LNHDA, CDR2 SQIVND (reference sequence). CDR3 size: 18 residues. V shed 6 bases, J shed 2 bases, and the junction held 15 bases outside the gene matches. CDR3 coding DNA: TGTGCCAGTAGCCCGACAGGGCTATGGGAGTTCAACACCGGGGAGCTGTTTTTT. The encoded protein is CASSPTGLWEFNTGELFF.

This clonotype occurred many times. The chain carries TRBV20-1 and TRBJ1-1; D not resolved. V gave up 3 bases and J gave up 2 bases, with 10 bases separating them. The CDR3 loop spans 13 amino acids. Germline V gene data show CDR1 as DFQATT and CDR2 as SNEGSKA (reference sequence). In nucleotides, the CDR3 is TGCAGTGCTAGTTATCTCCAAAACACTGAAGCTTTCTTT. Its translation: CSASYLQNTEAFF.

This clonotype came up many times. The CDR3 spells CASSRPREGTEAFF. Written as DNA, the CDR3 is TGTGCCAGCAGCCGCCCCAGGGAGGGTACTGAAGCTTTCTTT. The V gene is TRBV7-2, the J gene TRBJ1-1, with D possibly being TRBD1 (5 bases). V shed 5 bases and J shed 5 bases, with 15 bases lying between them. CDR3 length: 14 residues. CDR1 is SGHTA and CDR2 is FQGNSA in the germline V gene.

On this clonotype itself: A much larger clone is a single base away; this may be a read error. The chain joins TRBV7-3 to TRBJ1-2; 9 bases map to TRBD1. Germline V lookup: CDR1 SGHTA, CDR2 FQGTGA. The V and J ends lost 6 bases and 7 bases, in that order; junction bases with no gene match: 6. This CDR3 region has 13 residues. In nucleotides, the CDR3 is TGTGCCAGCAGTTTCGACAGGGGGGGTGGCTACACCTTC. This translates into CASSFDRGGGYTF.

The table lists this clonotype with a few counts. This chain connects TRBV12-3 or TRBV12-4 to TRBJ2-1; D possibly matches TRBD1 or TRBD2 (6 bases each). The CDR3 runs to 19 residues. V was trimmed by 4 bases and J by 3 bases, leaving 25 bases between them. CDR3 loop: CASSSPRVRTGANYNEQFF. The CDR3 DNA reads as TGTGCCAGCAGTTCTCCCCGGGTAAGAACGGGGGCAAACTACAATGAGCAGTTCTTC.

This clonotype came up a few times. The chain carries TRBV12-5 and TRBJ2-2; weak D call: TRBD1 (6 bases). This CDR3 is 16 amino acids long. V was cut by 0 bases and J by 4 bases, with 12 bases left in between. CDR1 and CDR2 (germline): LGHNT, FRNRAP. The CDR3 here is CASGLVRQGPTGELFF. CDR3 in DNA: TGTGCTAGTGGTTTGGTAAGGCAGGGGCCCACCGGGGAGCTGTTTTTT.

This clonotype occurred a few times. V usage is TRBV7-3 and J usage is TRBJ2-1, with a possible D match to TRBD2 (7 bases). The CDR3 loop spans 17 amino acids. Germline CDR1 and CDR2: SGHTA and FQGTGA. V shed 5 bases and J shed 2 bases, with 19 bases lying between them. The CDR3 spells CASSPGVGRGAYNEQFF. The CDR3 nucleotides are TGTGCCAGCAGCCCAGGGGTGGGTCGGGGGGCCTACAATGAGCAGTTCTTC.

The sample holds a few counts of this clonotype. V is TRBV7-9 and J is TRBJ2-1; no firm D call. CDR3 length equals 16 residues. V was cut by 5 bases and J by 3 bases, with 17 bases left in between. Germline V gene data show CDR1 as SEHNR and CDR2 as FQNEAQ (reference sequence). CDR3 sequence: CASSRGLGTDYNEQFF. The CDR3 DNA sequence: TGTGCCAGCAGCCGTGGCCTAGGCACAGACTACAATGAGCAGTTCTTC.

This clonotype was counted only a few times. The rearrangement links TRBV7-6 to TRBJ1-3, with 9 nucleotides matching TRBD1. V gave up 4 bases and J gave up 2 bases; unmatched junction bases: 3. Looked up from germline, CDR1 is SGHVS and CDR2 is FNYEAQ. The CDR3 is 15 residues long. The DNA for the CDR3 is TGTGCCAGCAGCTCGGACAGGGGAGCTGGAAACACCATATATTTT. It translates to CASSSDRGAGNTIYF.

About this clonotype: A read error may produce the germline difference seen at one junction end. The gene calls are TRBV5-6 and TRBJ2-6; 10 positions match TRBD1. Germline V CDR1 and CDR2: SGHDT, YYEEEE. This CDR3 has 16 residues. CDR3 DNA sequence: TGTCCCAGCAGCCGGGACAGGGGTTTGGGGGCCAACGTCCTGACTTTC. This translates into CPSSRDRGLGANVLTF.

There are many counts of this clonotype. The rearrangement uses TRBV7-9 and TRBJ2-7; D is undetermined. In germline, CDR1 is SEHNR, CDR2 FQNEAQ (reference sequence). Trimming pared 5 bases from V and 3 bases from J, leaving 11 bases between. The CDR3 runs 13 residues. The CDR3 DNA sequence: TGTGCCAGCAGCCCCGCAGAAGGCTACGAGCAGTACTTC. Translation gives CASSPAEGYEQYF.

A few counts support this clonotype. This CDR3 is CASSLTGGGRRMGYTF. CDR3 in DNA: TGTGCCAGCAGCTTAACCGGAGGGGGTCGGAGGATGGGCTACACCTTC. The chain joins TRBV7-3 to TRBJ1-2; tentative D call: TRBD1 (6 bases). Germline CDR1 reads SGHTA; CDR2 reads FQGTGA. Between the trimmed V and J ends, which lost 0 bases and 8 bases, there was a span of 19 bases. The CDR3 spans 16 residues.

This clonotype has a handful of counts. This chain links TRBV7-9 with TRBJ2-2, with TRBD2 as a possible D gene (5 bases). Germline V gene lookup returns CDR1 SEHNR and CDR2 FQNEAQ (reference sequence). The CDR3 is made up of 17 amino acids. Trimming removed 2 bases at V and 4 bases at J, with 17 bases between. This CDR3 reads CASSLSDLLGGTGELFF. CDR3 in DNA: TGTGCCAGCAGCTTATCCGACCTCTTAGGAGGCACCGGGGAGCTGTTTTTT.

This clonotype was seen more than once but under ten times. J is TRBJ2-5 and V is TRBV11-3, with 7 nucleotides matching TRBD2. Germline V gives CDR1 SGHNT, CDR2 YENEEA. CDR3 size: 15 residues. J gave up 1 base and V 4 bases, and 6 bases lay outside the gene matches. CDR3 residues: CASSSPGEGQETQYF. The CDR3 DNA sequence: TGTGCCAGCAGCTCCCCCGGGGAGGGCCAAGAGACCCAGTACTTC.

The chain is built from TRBV28 and TRBJ2-5, with 7 nucleotides matching TRBD2. V shed 6 bases, J shed 4 bases, and the junction held 20 bases outside the gene matches. Per the germline V gene, CDR1 is MDHEN and CDR2 is SYDVKM. This CDR3 has 18 amino acids. In nucleotides, the CDR3 is TGTGCCAGCAGCCTTCCCGGGACCTTCGGGGCGGGAGTAGAGACCCAGTACTTC. Encoded protein: CASSLPGTFGAGVETQYF.

V is TRBV7-2 and J is TRBJ1-1; 8 nucleotides match TRBD1. CDR3 size: 13 residues. Losses at the gene ends were 5 bases for V and 5 bases for J; bases not matched to a gene: 4. In germline, CDR1 is SGHTA, CDR2 FQGNSA. The CDR3 DNA reads TGTGCCAGCAGCAAGGACAGGGTTACTGAAGCTTTCTTT. It encodes CASSKDRVTEAFF.